The subject of this entry is one TCR beta chain. The data derive from a study of blood T cell repertoires in COVID-19. Study-level background: The study drew acute and convalescent COVID-19 samples from the United States, Italy and Spain. The cDNA or gDNA used as material had been derived from T cells, B-cell-depleted T cells, or PBMCs.

The CDR3 has 13 residues. CDR1 and CDR2 (germline): MNHNS, SASEGT. V lost 1 base and J 7 bases, leaving 11 bases between the germline ends. Original analysis: Estimates of nucleated cell counts were drawn from the amplification of reference gene primers. The repertoire was sequenced with immunoSEQ multiplex PCR; TCRdb's copy has only in-frame clones and lacks some. The DNA gave D and trimming, while V, J and clone size come from that table. The repertoire holds roughly 170,000 clones, with around 74% as singletons. V usage is TRBV6-1 and J usage is TRBJ2-7; D is possibly TRBD1 (5 bases). This clonotype was obtained from an elderly woman with acute or convalescent COVID-19. Sequenced input: peripheral blood. The CDR3 spells CASSEGWTMEQYF. CDR3 DNA sequence: TGTGCCAGCAGTGAAGGGTGGACAATGGAGCAGTACTTC.